This T cell receptor (beta chain) is from a study of cytomegalovirus exposure and HLA in healthy donors. Method: immunoSEQ multiplex PCR; TCRdb's copy keeps in-frame clones and lacks some. The sample includes over 200,000 clones, around 88% seen only once; the top ten take 2.9%. This clone showed up just once. The clonotype was recovered from a woman in her late teens or twenties in good health and CMV-seronegative. Sequenced material: PBMCs.

CDR3 amino acids: CASSQVDPSEGGELFF. CDR3 in DNA: TGCGCCAGCAGCCAAGTCGATCCCAGCGAGGGCGGGGAGCTGTTTTTT. The chain recombines TRBV4-1 with TRBJ2-2; D possibly corresponds to TRBD2 (5 bases). The V end lost 1 base, the J end lost 7 bases, and 16 bases lay between the germline ends. CDR1 and CDR2 from the germline V gene are MGHRA and YSYEKL. The CDR3 extends over 16 amino acids.